These 23 T cell receptor beta chains were all obtained from the same sample, sequenced in a study of T cell repertoires in cytomegalovirus infection. TCRdb ran MiXCR on the reads and lists one entry per CDR3 protein. The sample includes about 400,000 distinct CDR3 sequences, about a third of them seen just once. The antigens of these receptors remain unknown. The sequencing used cultured PBMCs, collected from culture after CMV antigen stimulation. The receptors shown here come from a human donor in good health (CMV status not recorded). Some clones in this sample may be carry-over from other donors' samples.

The V gene is TRBV7-4, the J gene TRBJ2-5; weak D call: TRBD1 (5 bases). The CDR3 loop spans 17 amino acids. In germline, CDR1 is SGHVT, CDR2 SQSDAQ. V dropped 5 bases and J dropped 0 bases, with 19 bases sitting between them. The CDR3 protein is CASSRSRQGVYQETQYF. CDR3 coding DNA: TGTGCCAGCAGCCGATCCCGACAAGGGGTGTACCAAGAGACCCAGTACTTC.

The chain uses TRBV7-9 and TRBJ2-1; 7 bases align to TRBD1. CDR1 and CDR2 (germline): SEHNR, FQNEAQ (reference sequence). This CDR3 comprises 14 residues. V shed 5 bases, J shed 5 bases, and the junction held 6 bases outside the gene matches. CDR3 DNA: TGTGCCAGCAGCAGGGGACAGAGCGACAATGAGCAGTTCTTC. This translates into CASSRGQSDNEQFF.

About this clonotype: A junction end diverges from the germline sequence, so it may reflect a read error. This chain connects TRBV27 to TRBJ1-2; D is perhaps TRBD1 (6 bases). Germline loops: CDR1 MNHEY, CDR2 SMNVEV (reference sequence). CDR3 length: 15 amino acids. CDR3: CASSWIQGANYGFTF. The CDR3 DNA sequence: TGTGCCAGCAGTTGGATACAGGGAGCCAACTATGGCTTCACCTTC.

This clonotype has a handful of counts. The V and J genes are TRBV7-6 and TRBJ2-1, with 7 bases that match TRBD1. V shed 3 bases and J 8 bases; nucleotides not matched to a gene: 4. Germline V lookup: CDR1 SGHVS, CDR2 FNYEAQ. The CDR3 contains 13 residues. CDR3 nucleotide sequence: TGTGCCAGCAGCTTGTCAGGGGGTGATGAGCAGTTCTTC. This translates into CASSLSGGDEQFF. The variable domain in full, completed from reference TRBV7-6 and TRBJ2-1, reads GAGVSQSPRYKVTKRGQDVALRCDPISGHVSLYWYRQALGQGPEFLTYFNYEAQQDKSGLPNDRFSAERPEGSISTLTIQRTEQRDSAMYRCASSLSGGDEQFFGPGTRLTVL.

The chain employs TRBV19 and TRBJ1-3; D gene unclear. CDR1 is LNHDA and CDR2 is SQIVND in the germline V gene (reference sequence). The CDR3 spans 16 residues. V was pared by 0 bases and J by 5 bases, with 14 bases between. CDR3 loop: CASSIDQTRPRNTIYF. The CDR3 DNA follows: TGTGCCAGTAGTATAGATCAGACGCGGCCAAGAAACACCATATATTTT.

This clonotype was detected a few times. The CDR3 DNA reads as TGTGCCAGCCAAGGCGAGCGGAGGATCGGGGAGCTGTTTTTT. Translating gives CASQGERRIGELFF. This chain uses TRBV7-9 with TRBJ2-2, with a possible D match to TRBD2 (5 bases). V was pared by 8 bases and J by 7 bases, with 17 bases between. The CDR3 has 14 residues. The germline V gene has CDR1 SEHNR and CDR2 FQNEAQ (reference sequence).

The V and J genes are TRBV28 and TRBJ1-6; D is possibly TRBD1 (6 bases). V dropped 2 bases and J dropped 12 bases, with 20 bases sitting between them. The germline V gene encodes CDR1 MDHEN and CDR2 SYDVKM. The length of the CDR3 is 16 residues. The CDR3 nucleotides are TGTGCCAGCAGTTTAACCGGGGGGCAGTCCCTGAGACCCCTCCACTTT. Translation gives CASSLTGGQSLRPLHF.

The rearrangement uses TRBV19 and TRBJ2-1, with no clear D. CDR1 is LNHDA and CDR2 is SQIVND in the germline V gene (reference sequence). The CDR3 is made up of 14 amino acids. Trimming pared 9 bases from V and 1 base from J, leaving 13 bases between. As DNA, the CDR3 is TGTGCCAGCTCCCGAGATACGTCCTACAATGAGCAGTTCTTC. It is translated as CASSRDTSYNEQFF.

This chain uses TRBV12-3 or TRBV12-4 with TRBJ1-2; D gene uncertain. The V and J ends lost 3 bases and 6 bases respectively, with 17 bases between them. This CDR3 comprises 15 residues. CDR3 DNA sequence: TGTGCCAGCAGTTTTGGCGTTGGAGGGAACGATGGCTACACCTTC. Its translation: CASSFGVGGNDGYTF.

This clonotype showed up many times. The rearrangement joins TRBV7-2 to TRBJ2-1, with 9 positions matching TRBD2. The V segment lost 2 bases and the J segment 7 bases; nucleotides outside the gene matches: 12. Germline V gene data show CDR1 as SGHTA and CDR2 as FQGNSA. The CDR3 loop spans 17 amino acids. DNA of the CDR3: TGTGCCAGCAGCTTATGGCTAGCGGGGACGTTTGGGAATGAGCAGTTCTTC. It yields the protein CASSLWLAGTFGNEQFF.

In this sample, this clonotype turned up many times. This chain uses TRBV12-3 or TRBV12-4 with TRBJ1-5; maybe TRBD1 (6 bases). This CDR3 contains 13 residues. The V and J ends lost 7 bases and 5 bases respectively, with 12 bases between them. The CDR3 DNA reads TGTGCCAGCAAACAGGGATGGGATCAGCCCCAGCATTTT. Amino acids: CASKQGWDQPQHF.

This clonotype was counted between two and nine times. V usage is TRBV19 and J usage is TRBJ1-1, with a possible D match to TRBD1 (5 bases). The CDR3 contains 18 residues. Germline V gene data show CDR1 as LNHDA and CDR2 as SQIVND (reference sequence). Trimming shortened V by 0 bases and J by 0 bases, and 17 bases separated the two germline ends. The CDR3 DNA reads TGTGCCAGTAGTATAGATCTGCCCCTTAGGGGTTTGAACACTGAAGCTTTCTTT. Protein: CASSIDLPLRGLNTEAFF.

This clonotype was observed a few times. The chain links TRBV7-2 to TRBJ2-2; D not resolved. V was cut by 2 bases and J by 5 bases, with 12 bases left in between. The CDR3 runs to 15 residues. Germline V gives CDR1 SGHTA, CDR2 FQGNSA. As DNA, the CDR3 is TGTGCCAGCAGCTTATACGGGCCGAGGACCGGGGAGCTGTTTTTT. This codes for CASSLYGPRTGELFF.

This clonotype was counted only a few times. The genes are TRBV12-3 or TRBV12-4 and TRBJ1-5; TRBD1 is a possible D gene (5 bases). The CDR3 covers 14 residues. V lost 5 bases to trimming and J lost 5 bases, with 13 bases between them. The CDR3 here is CASSPSGRYQPQHF. The CDR3 DNA is TGTGCCAGCAGTCCCTCAGGGCGCTATCAGCCCCAGCATTTT.

The sample holds a few counts of this clonotype. The chain employs TRBV19 and TRBJ2-3; 8 bases are a match to TRBD1. CDR1 and CDR2 (germline): LNHDA, SQIVND (reference sequence). This CDR3 is built from 19 residues. The J segment lost 1 base and the V segment lost 4 bases, leaving 16 bases of the junction unmatched. CDR3 sequence: CASSTQVGTGLTRTDTQYF. The CDR3 nucleotides are TGTGCCAGTAGTACTCAGGTTGGGACAGGTCTTACCCGCACAGATACGCAGTATTTT.

The table lists this clonotype with a few counts. V usage is TRBV6-5 and J usage is TRBJ1-1; D remains unclear. CDR3 length: 14 residues. V lost 2 bases, J lost 7 bases, and 14 bases lay in between. Germline-derived CDR1 and CDR2 are MNHEY and SVGAGI. The CDR3 nucleotides are TGTGCCAGCAGTTACAACGGGATAATGGGTGAAGCTTTCTTT. Amino acids: CASSYNGIMGEAFF.

The rearrangement joins TRBV27 to TRBJ2-3, with 7 bases matching TRBD1. Germline V gene data show CDR1 as MNHEY and CDR2 as SMNVEV (reference sequence). Germline trimming cut 5 bases from V and 14 bases from J; bases unmatched to any gene: 16. The CDR3 loop spans 14 amino acids. This chain's CDR3 is CASSQLHDRAFLYF. The CDR3 DNA reads TGTGCCAGCAGTCAACTACACGACAGGGCGTTTCTGTATTTT.

The chain combines TRBV11-3 with TRBJ2-1, with TRBD2 identical over 7 bases. The germline V gene has CDR1 SGHNT and CDR2 YENEEA. V trimming: 1 base; J trimming: 10 bases; junction bases outside the gene matches: 10. The CDR3 contains 15 residues. This CDR3 is CASSLGLAAGGEQFF. The CDR3, as DNA: TGTGCCAGCAGCTTAGGCCTAGCGGCTGGAGGAGAGCAGTTCTTC.

The gene calls are TRBV6-1 and TRBJ1-2; D may be TRBD1 (5 bases). Germline V lookup: CDR1 MNHNS, CDR2 SASEGT. The CDR3 spans 15 residues. Deletions cut 7 bases from V and 5 bases from J, with 20 bases between. CDR3 in amino acids: CASKIARGASYGYTF. The CDR3 coding sequence is TGTGCCAGCAAAATTGCTAGAGGGGCGTCTTATGGCTACACCTTC.

This clonotype was observed a few times. The chain combines TRBV6-5 with TRBJ2-2, with D unclear. Germline CDR1 MNHEY, CDR2 SVGAGI. This CDR3 comprises 16 residues. V was clipped by 2 bases and J by 2 bases, with 12 bases between them. CDR3 in amino acids: CASSYGWTANTGELFF. Written as DNA, the CDR3 is TGTGCCAGCAGTTACGGATGGACCGCTAACACCGGGGAGCTGTTTTTT.

This clonotype was counted at least ten times. The genes are TRBV7-2 and TRBJ2-7; D possibly uses TRBD1 or TRBD2 (5 bases each). The CDR3 is 14 residues long. V was clipped by 7 bases and J by 2 bases, with 15 bases between them. Germline V gene lookup returns CDR1 SGHTA and CDR2 FQGNSA. For the CDR3, the DNA is TGTGCCAGCACTTCCCAGAGGGGACCCTACGAGCAGTACTTC. Protein sequence: CASTSQRGPYEQYF. Full variable domain (rest looked up from reference TRBV7-2 and TRBJ2-7): GAGVSQSPSNKVTEKGKDVELRCDPISGHTALYWYRQSLGQGLEFLIYFQGNSAPDKSGLPSDRFSAERTGGSVSTLTIQRTQQEDSAVYLCASTSQRGPYEQYFGPGTRLTVT.

The chain uses TRBV29-1 and TRBJ2-3, with a possible D match to TRBD2 (5 bases). The CDR3 runs 13 residues. V was cut by 4 bases and J by 4 bases, with 12 bases left in between. Germline V gene lookup returns CDR1 SQVTM and CDR2 ANQGSEA. CDR3: CSVVGSISDTQYF. The CDR3 nucleotides are TGCAGCGTTGTGGGGAGTATCTCAGATACGCAGTATTTT.

This clonotype came up a few times. The chain recombines TRBV7-6 with TRBJ2-5, with 7 positions matching TRBD2. Trimming cost V 0 bases and J 0 bases; bases outside gene matches: 7. The CDR3 spans 17 residues. CDR1 is SGHVS, CDR2 FNYEAQ, per germline. The CDR3: CASSLASSGAYQETQYF. In DNA form, the CDR3 reads TGTGCCAGCAGCTTAGCATCTAGCGGAGCGTACCAAGAGACCCAGTACTTC.